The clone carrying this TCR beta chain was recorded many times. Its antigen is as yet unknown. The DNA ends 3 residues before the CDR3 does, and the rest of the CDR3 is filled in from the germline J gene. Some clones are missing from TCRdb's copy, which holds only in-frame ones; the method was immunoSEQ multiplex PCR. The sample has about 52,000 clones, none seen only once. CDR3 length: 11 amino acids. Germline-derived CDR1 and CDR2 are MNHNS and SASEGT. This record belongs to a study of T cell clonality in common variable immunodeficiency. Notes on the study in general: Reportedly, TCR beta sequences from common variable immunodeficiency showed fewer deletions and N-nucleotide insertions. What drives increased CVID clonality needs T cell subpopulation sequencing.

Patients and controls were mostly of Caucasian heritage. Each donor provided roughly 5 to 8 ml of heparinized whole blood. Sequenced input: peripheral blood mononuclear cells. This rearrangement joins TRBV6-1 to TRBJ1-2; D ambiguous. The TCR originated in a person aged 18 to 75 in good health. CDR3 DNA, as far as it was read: TGTGCCAGCAGTGAATTCCTAGGC. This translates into CASSEFLG. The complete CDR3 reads CASSEFLGYTF.